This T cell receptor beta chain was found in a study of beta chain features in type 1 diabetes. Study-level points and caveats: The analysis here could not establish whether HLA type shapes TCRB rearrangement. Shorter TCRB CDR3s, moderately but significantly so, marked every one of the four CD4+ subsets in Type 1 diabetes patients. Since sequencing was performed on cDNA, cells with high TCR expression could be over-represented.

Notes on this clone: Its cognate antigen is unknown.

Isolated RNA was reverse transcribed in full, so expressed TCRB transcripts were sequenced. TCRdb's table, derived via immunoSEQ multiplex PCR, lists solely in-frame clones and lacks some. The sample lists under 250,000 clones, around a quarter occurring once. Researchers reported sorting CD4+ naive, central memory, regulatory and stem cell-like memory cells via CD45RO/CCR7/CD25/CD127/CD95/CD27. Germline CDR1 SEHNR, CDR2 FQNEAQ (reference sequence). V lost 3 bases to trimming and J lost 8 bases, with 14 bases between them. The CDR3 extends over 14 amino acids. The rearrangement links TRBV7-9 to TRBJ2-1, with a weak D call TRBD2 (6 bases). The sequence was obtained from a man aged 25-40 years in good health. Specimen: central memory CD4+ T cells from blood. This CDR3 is CASSFRGTGHEQFF. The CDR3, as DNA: TGTGCCAGCAGCTTTCGCGGGACGGGGCATGAGCAGTTCTTC.